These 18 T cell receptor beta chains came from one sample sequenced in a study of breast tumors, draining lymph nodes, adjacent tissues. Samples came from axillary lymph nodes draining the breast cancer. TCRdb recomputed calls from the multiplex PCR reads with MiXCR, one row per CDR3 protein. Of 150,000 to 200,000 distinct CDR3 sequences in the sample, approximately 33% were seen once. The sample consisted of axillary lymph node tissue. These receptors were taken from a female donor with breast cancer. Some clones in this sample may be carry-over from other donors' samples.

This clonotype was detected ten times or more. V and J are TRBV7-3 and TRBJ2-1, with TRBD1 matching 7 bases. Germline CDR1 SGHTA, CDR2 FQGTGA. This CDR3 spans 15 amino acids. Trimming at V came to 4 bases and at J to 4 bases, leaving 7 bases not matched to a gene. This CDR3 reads CASSSQQGPYNEQFF. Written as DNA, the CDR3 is TGTGCCAGCAGCTCTCAACAGGGGCCTTACAATGAGCAGTTCTTC. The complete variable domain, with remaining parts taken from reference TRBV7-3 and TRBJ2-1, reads GAGVSQTPSNKVTEKGKYVELRCDPISGHTALYWYRQSLGQGPEFLIYFQGTGAADDSGLPNDRFFAVRPEGSVSTLKIQRTERGDSAVYLCASSSQQGPYNEQFFGPGTRLTVL.

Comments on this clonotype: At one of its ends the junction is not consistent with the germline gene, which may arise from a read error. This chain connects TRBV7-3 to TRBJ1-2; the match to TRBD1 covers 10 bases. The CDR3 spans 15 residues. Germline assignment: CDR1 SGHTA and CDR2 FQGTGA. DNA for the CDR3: TGTGCTAGCAGCTCGACTGGGACAGGGGTCTATGGCTACACCTTC. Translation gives CASSSTGTGVYGYTF.

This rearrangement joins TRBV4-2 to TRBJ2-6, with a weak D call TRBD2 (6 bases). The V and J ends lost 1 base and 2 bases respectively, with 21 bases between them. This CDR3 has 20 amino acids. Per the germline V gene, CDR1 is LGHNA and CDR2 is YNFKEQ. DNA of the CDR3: TGTGCCAGCAGCCAAGTCGGAGCGGGCATTGATCTAACTGGGGCCAACGTCCTGACTTTC. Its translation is CASSQVGAGIDLTGANVLTF.

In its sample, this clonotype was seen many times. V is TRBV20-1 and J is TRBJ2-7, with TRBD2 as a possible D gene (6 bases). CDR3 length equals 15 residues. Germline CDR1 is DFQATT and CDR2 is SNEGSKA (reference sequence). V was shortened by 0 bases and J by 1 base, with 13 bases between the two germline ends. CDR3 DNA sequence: TGCAGTGCTAGAGATGGAGGGGACGCGTCCTACGAGCAGTACTTC. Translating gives CSARDGGDASYEQYF.

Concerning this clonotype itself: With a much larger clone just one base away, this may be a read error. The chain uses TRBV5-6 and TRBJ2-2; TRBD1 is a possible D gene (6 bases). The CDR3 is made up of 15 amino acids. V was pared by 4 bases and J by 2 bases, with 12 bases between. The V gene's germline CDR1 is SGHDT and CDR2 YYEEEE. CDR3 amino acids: CASSTRTENTGELFF. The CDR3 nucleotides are TGTGCCAGCAGCACCAGGACAGAAAACACCGGGGAGCTGTTTTTT.

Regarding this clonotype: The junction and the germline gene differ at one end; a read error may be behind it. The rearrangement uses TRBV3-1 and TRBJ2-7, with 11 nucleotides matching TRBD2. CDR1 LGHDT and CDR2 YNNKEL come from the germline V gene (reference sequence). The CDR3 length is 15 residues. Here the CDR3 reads CASSPGLAGRSERYF. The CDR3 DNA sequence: TGTGCCAGCAGCCCAGGACTAGCGGGTAGATCCGAGCGGTACTTC.

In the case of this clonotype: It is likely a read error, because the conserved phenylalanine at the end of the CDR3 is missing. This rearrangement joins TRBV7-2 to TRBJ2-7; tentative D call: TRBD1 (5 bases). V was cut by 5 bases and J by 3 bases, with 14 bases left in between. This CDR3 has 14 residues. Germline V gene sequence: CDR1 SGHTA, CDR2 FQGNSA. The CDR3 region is CASSPDGAIYEQYP. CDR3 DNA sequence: TGTGCCAGCAGCCCCGATGGGGCCATCTACGAGCAGTACCCC.

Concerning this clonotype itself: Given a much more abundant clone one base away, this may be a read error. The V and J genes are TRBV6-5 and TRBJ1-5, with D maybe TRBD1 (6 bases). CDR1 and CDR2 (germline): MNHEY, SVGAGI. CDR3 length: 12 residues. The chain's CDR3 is CASSTGLQRQHF. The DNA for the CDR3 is TGTGCCAGCAGCACAGGGCTTCAGCGCCAGCATTTT.

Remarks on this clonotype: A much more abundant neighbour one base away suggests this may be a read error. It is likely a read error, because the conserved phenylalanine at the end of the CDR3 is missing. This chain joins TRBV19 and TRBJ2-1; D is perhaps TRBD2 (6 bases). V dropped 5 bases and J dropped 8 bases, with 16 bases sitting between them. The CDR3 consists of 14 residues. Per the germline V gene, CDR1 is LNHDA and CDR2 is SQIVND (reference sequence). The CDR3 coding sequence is TGTGCCAGTAGTGCTCAGGGAGGAAGGGATGAGCAGTTCTTG. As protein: CASSAQGGRDEQFL.

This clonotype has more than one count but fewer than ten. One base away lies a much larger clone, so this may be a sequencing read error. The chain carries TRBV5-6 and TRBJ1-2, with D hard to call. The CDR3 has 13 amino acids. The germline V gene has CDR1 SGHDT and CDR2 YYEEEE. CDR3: CASSLEVLDRYAF. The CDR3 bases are TGTGCCAGCAGCTTGGAGGTCTTAGATCGCTACGCCTTC.

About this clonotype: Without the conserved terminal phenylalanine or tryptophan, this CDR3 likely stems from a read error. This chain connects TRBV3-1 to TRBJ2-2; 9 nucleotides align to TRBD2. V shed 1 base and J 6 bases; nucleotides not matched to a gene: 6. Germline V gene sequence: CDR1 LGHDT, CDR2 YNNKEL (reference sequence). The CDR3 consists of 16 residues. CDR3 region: CASSQGGGLAAGELFS. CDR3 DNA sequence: TGTGCCAGCAGCCAAGGAGGGGGACTAGCTGCCGGGGAGCTGTTTTCT.

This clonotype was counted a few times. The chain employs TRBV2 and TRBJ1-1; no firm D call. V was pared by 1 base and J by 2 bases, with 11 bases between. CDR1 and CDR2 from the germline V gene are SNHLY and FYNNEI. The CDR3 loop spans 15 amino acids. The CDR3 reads CASSEGEVANTEAFF. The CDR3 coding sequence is TGTGCCAGCAGTGAAGGTGAAGTGGCTAACACTGAAGCTTTCTTT.

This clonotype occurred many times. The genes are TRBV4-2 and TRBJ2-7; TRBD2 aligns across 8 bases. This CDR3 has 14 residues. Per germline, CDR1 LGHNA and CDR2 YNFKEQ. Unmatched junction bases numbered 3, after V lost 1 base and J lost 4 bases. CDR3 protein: CASSQAGGSYEQYF. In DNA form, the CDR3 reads TGTGCCAGCAGCCAAGCGGGAGGGAGTTACGAGCAGTACTTC.

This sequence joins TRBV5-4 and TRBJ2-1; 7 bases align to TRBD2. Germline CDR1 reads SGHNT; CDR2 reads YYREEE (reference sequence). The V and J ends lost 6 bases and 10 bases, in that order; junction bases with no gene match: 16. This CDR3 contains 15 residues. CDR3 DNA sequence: TGTGCCAGCACCCTGGGGAGGGCGGGCGCTAGGGAGCAGTTCTTC. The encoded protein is CASTLGRAGAREQFF. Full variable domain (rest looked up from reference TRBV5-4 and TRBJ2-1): ETGVTQSPTHLIKTRGQQVTLRCSSQSGHNTVSWYQQALGQGPQFIFQYYREEENGRGNFPPRFSGLQFPNYSSELNVNALELDDSALYLCASTLGRAGAREQFFGPGTRLTVL.

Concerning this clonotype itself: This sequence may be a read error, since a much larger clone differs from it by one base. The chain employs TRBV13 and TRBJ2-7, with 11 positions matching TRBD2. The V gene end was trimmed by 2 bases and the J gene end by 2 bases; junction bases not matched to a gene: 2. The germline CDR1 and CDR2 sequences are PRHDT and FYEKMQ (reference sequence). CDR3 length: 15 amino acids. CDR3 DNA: TGTGCCAGCAGCTTACCGACTAGCGGGGCCTACGAGCAGTACTTC. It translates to CASSLPTSGAYEQYF.

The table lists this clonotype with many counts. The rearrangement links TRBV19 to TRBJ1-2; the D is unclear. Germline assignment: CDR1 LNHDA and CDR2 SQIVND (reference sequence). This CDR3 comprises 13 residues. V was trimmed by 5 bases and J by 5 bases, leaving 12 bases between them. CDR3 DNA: TGTGCCAGTAGTCCCTCTATCGGTTATGGCTACACCTTC. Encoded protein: CASSPSIGYGYTF.

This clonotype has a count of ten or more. This CDR3 is CSAPGRLAGDFVSTDTQYF. CDR3 nucleotides: TGCAGTGCTCCGGGAAGGCTAGCGGGGGATTTTGTTAGCACAGATACGCAGTATTTT. This chain joins TRBV20-1 and TRBJ2-3; TRBD2 agrees at 10 bases. The CDR3 loop spans 19 amino acids. V was pared by 5 bases and J by 0 bases, with 17 bases of the junction left unmatched. Per the germline V gene, CDR1 is DFQATT and CDR2 is SNEGSKA (reference sequence).

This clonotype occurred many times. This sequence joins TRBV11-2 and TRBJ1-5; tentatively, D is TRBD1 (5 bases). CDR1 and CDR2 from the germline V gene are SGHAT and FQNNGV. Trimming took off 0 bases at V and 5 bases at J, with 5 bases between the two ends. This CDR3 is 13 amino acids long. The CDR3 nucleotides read TGTGCCAGCAGCTTAGAGGGACATCAGCCCCAGCATTTT. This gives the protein CASSLEGHQPQHF.